This TCR beta chain derives from a study of blood T cell repertoires in COVID-19. As for the study in general: Acute and convalescent COVID-19 specimens originated in the United States, Italy and Spain. PBMCs, B-cell-depleted T cells, or T cells were the source of the cDNA or gDNA that made up the material.

Original handling: It was from reference gene primer amplification that nucleated cell counts were estimated. Data came from immunoSEQ multiplex PCR; TCRdb stores just in-frame clones and leaves some out. The V and J calls and clone size were taken over from that table, and D and trimming were inferred from the DNA. Of about 120,000 clones in the sample, around 90% were seen once. The sequence derives from a woman in her forties or fifties with active or convalescent COVID-19. The sample consisted of peripheral blood.

The CDR3 loop reads CASASSGRHTGELFF. CDR3 coding DNA: TGTGCCAGCGCGTCTAGCGGGAGGCACACCGGGGAGCTGTTTTTT. The chain joins TRBV7-9 to TRBJ2-2; 11 bases match TRBD2. This CDR3 comprises 15 residues. The junction had 5 bases not matched to a gene; V was cut back by 8 bases and J by 3 bases. Germline values: CDR1 SEHNR, CDR2 FQNEAQ (reference sequence).